This is a list of T cell receptor beta chains from one sample in a study of cytomegalovirus exposure and HLA in healthy donors. TCRdb's table, derived via immunoSEQ multiplex PCR, lists solely in-frame clones and lacks some. The listing records over 110,000 clones. Sequencing was done on a sample of PBMCs. Receptor source: a male donor in good health and CMV-seronegative. Both conserved end residues are part of each CDR3. Fields, in order: J gene, V gene, D gene, CDR3 protein, CDR3 DNA. A D gene is named only where the DNA matches it firmly.

J: TRBJ1-6; V: TRBV4-2; D: .; CDR3: CASSQVGHSPLHF; DNA: TGTGCCAGCAGCCAAGTGGGCCATTCACCCCTCCACTTT
J: TRBJ2-2; V: TRBV9; D: .; CDR3: CASSVEAVGGTGELFF; DNA: TGTGCCAGCAGCGTGGAAGCGGTGGGAGGCACCGGGGAGCTGTTTTTT
J: TRBJ1-5; V: TRBV27; D: TRBD1; CDR3: CASSSTPPGQWPNQPQHF; DNA: TGTGCCAGCAGTTCAACTCCACCGGGACAGTGGCCTAATCAGCCCCAGCATTTT
J: TRBJ2-7; V: TRBV9; D: TRBD1; CDR3: CASSADRGGYEQYF; DNA: TGTGCCAGCAGCGCCGACAGGGGTGGTTACGAGCAGTACTTC
J: TRBJ1-2; V: TRBV7-9; D: .; CDR3: CASSSYGYTF; DNA: TGTGCCAGCAGCTCATATGGCTACACCTTC
J: TRBJ1-5; V: TRBV6-1; D: TRBD1; CDR3: CASSAPTGAASNQPQHF; DNA: TGTGCCAGCAGTGCTCCGACAGGGGCAGCCAGCAATCAGCCCCAGCATTTT
J: TRBJ1-6; V: TRBV18; D: .; CDR3: CASSPQQTVNSPLHF; DNA: TGTGCCAGCTCACCACAACAGACAGTAAATTCACCCCTCCACTTT
J: TRBJ1-2; V: TRBV30; D: .; CDR3: CAWIPRGLAYGYTF; DNA: TGTGCCTGGATTCCCCGAGGGCTAGCCTATGGCTACACCTTC
J: TRBJ1-2; V: TRBV6-1; D: .; CDR3: CASSEMGRLSGYTF; DNA: TGTGCCAGCAGTGAAATGGGCAGATTAAGTGGCTACACCTTC
J: TRBJ1-2; V: TRBV2; D: TRBD1; CDR3: CASRGEDREFVWVYTF; DNA: TGTGCCAGCAGGGGGGAGGACAGGGAATTCGTTTGGGTCTACACCTTC
J: TRBJ1-2; V: TRBV29-1; D: .; CDR3: CSVAAGQFDYGYTF; DNA: TGCAGCGTTGCGGCAGGGCAATTCGACTATGGCTACACCTTC
J: TRBJ2-2; V: TRBV9; D: TRBD1; CDR3: CASSVGNRGLGTGELFF; DNA: TGTGCCAGCAGCGTAGGAAACAGGGGGCTAGGCACCGGGGAGCTGTTTTTT
J: TRBJ2-3; V: TRBV19; D: .; CDR3: CASSIGPNTDTQYF; DNA: TGTGCCAGTAGTATCGGTCCTAACACAGATACGCAGTATTTT
J: TRBJ2-7; V: TRBV7-9; D: TRBD1; CDR3: CASSLGTGAYYEQYF; DNA: TGTGCCAGCAGCTTAGGGACAGGGGCCTACTACGAGCAGTACTTC
J: TRBJ1-1; V: TRBV6-4; D: .; CDR3: CASSQTRNTEAFF; DNA: TGTGCCAGCAGCCAGACAAGGAACACTGAAGCTTTCTTT
J: TRBJ2-2; V: TRBV18; D: .; CDR3: CASSPSTAAISGELFF; DNA: TGTGCCAGCTCACCGTCGACTGCCGCAATTTCCGGGGAGCTGTTTTTT
J: TRBJ1-2; V: TRBV5-5; D: .; CDR3: CASSLQGSYGYTF; DNA: TGTGCCAGCAGCTTACAGGGATCCTATGGCTACACCTTC
J: TRBJ2-7; V: TRBV30; D: TRBD2; CDR3: CAWRAPRGGAYEQYF; DNA: TGTGCCTGGAGGGCCCCCCGTGGGGGGGCCTACGAGCAGTACTTC
J: TRBJ2-5; V: TRBV5-6; D: .; CDR3: CASSRPRTARQETQYF; DNA: TGTGCCAGCAGCCGTCCCCGGACAGCTCGCCAAGAGACCCAGTACTTC
J: TRBJ2-7; V: TRBV30; D: TRBD1; CDR3: CAWSVLRGGSPEQYF; DNA: TGTGCCTGGAGTGTACTACGAGGGGGCTCGCCTGAGCAGTACTTC
J: TRBJ1-5; V: TRBV11-2; D: TRBD1; CDR3: CASSPGTGANQPQHF; DNA: TGTGCCAGCAGCCCGGGGACAGGGGCTAATCAGCCCCAGCATTTT
J: TRBJ2-7; V: TRBV6-6; D: .; CDR3: CASTNRGSTYEQYF; DNA: TGTGCCAGCACCAACCGGGGGAGTACCTACGAGCAGTACTTC
J: TRBJ1-2; V: TRBV28; D: .; CDR3: CASSPPGTNYGYTF; DNA: TGTGCCAGCAGTCCGCCCGGGACTAACTATGGCTACACCTTC
J: TRBJ1-1; V: TRBV7-2; D: .; CDR3: CASSSQGWAAFF; DNA: TGTGCCAGCAGCTCCCAGGGATGGGCAGCTTTCTTT